This T cell receptor (beta chain) stems from a study of blood T cell repertoires in COVID-19. The wider study: PBMCs, B-cell-depleted T cells, or T cells provided the cDNA or gDNA that made up the material.

Germline values: CDR1 SGHDN, CDR2 FVKESK. Trimming took 2 bases from V and 7 from J; bases not matched to a gene: 11. This CDR3 is 15 amino acids long. Per the original methods: Reference gene primers were amplified, and this amplification served to estimate nucleated cell counts. TCRdb's table, derived via immunoSEQ multiplex PCR, lists solely in-frame clones and lacks some. V, J and clone size were drawn from that table, and D and trimming were deduced from the DNA. Seen here are approximately 230,000 clones, more than 70% observed once, and the top ten hold 4.5% to 6.5%. V is TRBV14 and J is TRBJ2-7; TRBD2 agrees at 7 bases. The sequenced sample was peripheral blood. The sequence came from a man older than 75 with acute or convalescent COVID-19. CDR3 bases: TGTGCCAGCAGCCAATTGAGAGGGAGCGGGGCAGAGCAGTACTTC. Translated, it gives CASSQLRGSGAEQYF.